Following are 10 T cell receptor beta chains from one sample sequenced in a study of T cells in localized non-small cell lung cancer (dated by TCRdb to the early 2020s). Library prep was done by the immunoSEQ multiplex PCR assay. Entries here come from immuneACCESS through TCRdb and include only in-frame sequences with V and J called. Some clones fail to appear in such tables; in the studies checked, an unresolved V gene covers under half of the shortfall, and the cause of the remainder is unknown. The sample table shows fewer than 1,500 clones, and roughly 20% are seen once. The ten largest clonotypes hold more than 30% of the sample. Sequenced here: normal lung tissue next to the tumor, sampled before any cancer treatment. These receptor sequences come from a male donor aged 60 or older with stage I lung adenocarcinoma.

The CDR3 region has the DNA TGTGCCTGGAGGGGGCGAGACCACTACGAGCAGTACTTC. Amino acid sequence: CAWRGRDHYEQYF. The chain couples TRBV30 to TRBJ2-7; the D gene is possibly TRBD1 (5 bases). The CDR3 runs to 13 residues. Trimming took off 3 bases at V and 3 bases at J, with 12 bases between the two ends. The germline CDR1 and CDR2 sequences are GTSNPN and SVGIG (reference sequence).

The chain is built from TRBV14 and TRBJ2-4; 8 nucleotides agree with TRBD2. Trimming cost V 4 bases and J 0 bases; bases outside gene matches: 5. Germline V CDR1 and CDR2: SGHDN, FVKESK. The CDR3 is 16 amino acids. The CDR3 reads CASSPTSGIAKNIQYF. CDR3 DNA: TGTGCCAGCAGCCCTACTAGCGGAATAGCCAAAAACATTCAGTACTTC.

The V call is TRBV28, the J call TRBJ2-1; 8 bases are a match to TRBD2. The CDR3 sequence is 16 residues long. Unmatched junction bases numbered 14, after V lost 7 bases and J lost 6 bases. CDR1 is MDHEN and CDR2 is SYDVKM in the germline V gene. This CDR3 is CASIPQAGGGFNEQFF. The CDR3 nucleotides read TGTGCCAGCATTCCCCAGGCGGGGGGCGGTTTCAATGAGCAGTTCTTC.

In its sample, this clone ranks as medium-sized. The rearrangement joins TRBV30 to TRBJ1-6; D call uncertain. Trimming pared 8 bases from V and 4 bases from J, leaving 12 bases between. The CDR3 length is 13 residues. Germline V gives CDR1 GTSNPN, CDR2 SVGIG (reference sequence). The chain's CDR3 is CASSGEYNSPLHF. CDR3 in DNA: TGTGCCAGCTCTGGGGAGTATAATTCACCCCTCCACTTT.

Within the sample, this clone is large. The chain links TRBV30 to TRBJ1-4, with D unclear. CDR1 and CDR2 (germline): GTSNPN, SVGIG (reference sequence). V lost 2 bases and J 6 bases, leaving 10 bases between the germline ends. This CDR3 is built from 13 residues. In DNA, the CDR3 is TGTGCCTGGAGTAGACCCCCCGATGAAAAACTGTTTTTT. Translated: CAWSRPPDEKLFF. The complete variable domain, with remaining parts taken from reference TRBV30 and TRBJ1-4, reads SQTIHQWPATLVQPVGSPLSLECTVEGTSNPNLYWYRQAAGRGLQLLFYSVGIGQISSEVPQNLSASRPQDRQFILSSKKLLLSDSGFYLCAWSRPPDEKLFFGSGTQLSVL.

By share, this clone counts as medium-sized (0.01 to 0.1%). The chain recombines TRBV9 with TRBJ2-5; a weak D match, TRBD1 (6 bases). Trimming removed 4 bases at V and 5 bases at J, with 12 bases between. Per the germline V gene, CDR1 is SGDLS and CDR2 is YYNGEE. The length of the CDR3 is 13 residues. CDR3: CASSQGSPETQYF. In DNA, the CDR3 is TGTGCCAGCAGCCAGGGGAGTCCGGAGACCCAGTACTTC.

The J gene is TRBJ2-3, the V gene TRBV29-1; 7 positions agree with TRBD2. The CDR3 covers 13 residues. V lost 7 bases, J lost 4 bases, and 8 bases stayed unmatched. Germline V gene lookup returns CDR1 SQVTM and CDR2 ANQGSEA. The CDR3 spells CSASGRSADTQYF. CDR3 DNA sequence: TGCAGCGCATCCGGGAGGTCGGCAGATACGCAGTATTTT.

This rearrangement joins TRBV5-1 to TRBJ1-4; D remains unclear. Trimming left V 4 bases short and J 4 bases short, with 17 bases between. The CDR3 contains 16 residues. Germline loops: CDR1 SGHRS, CDR2 YFSETQ. CDR3 residues: CASSPTVGGLNEKLFF. The CDR3 DNA sequence: TGCGCCAGCAGCCCTACAGTTGGAGGGCTTAATGAAAAACTGTTTTTT.

J is TRBJ1-2 and V is TRBV14, with D unclear. The CDR3 is 15 amino acids. From germline, CDR1 is SGHDN and CDR2 FVKESK. Between the trimmed V and J ends, which lost 1 base and 8 bases, there was a span of 17 bases. Here the CDR3 reads CASSQVPAGRAGYTF. The CDR3 DNA is TGTGCCAGCAGCCAAGTGCCCGCCGGGAGGGCCGGCTACACCTTC.

This clone is medium-sized in the sample. The V gene is TRBV11-3, the J gene TRBJ2-7, with 7 bases that match TRBD1. CDR1 is SGHNT, CDR2 YENEEA, per germline. V shed 5 bases, J shed 0 bases, and the junction held 7 bases outside the gene matches. The CDR3 runs to 15 residues. In DNA form, the CDR3 reads TGTGCCAGCAGCAAAGAACGGGACAGCTCCTACGAGCAGTACTTC. It encodes CASSKERDSSYEQYF.